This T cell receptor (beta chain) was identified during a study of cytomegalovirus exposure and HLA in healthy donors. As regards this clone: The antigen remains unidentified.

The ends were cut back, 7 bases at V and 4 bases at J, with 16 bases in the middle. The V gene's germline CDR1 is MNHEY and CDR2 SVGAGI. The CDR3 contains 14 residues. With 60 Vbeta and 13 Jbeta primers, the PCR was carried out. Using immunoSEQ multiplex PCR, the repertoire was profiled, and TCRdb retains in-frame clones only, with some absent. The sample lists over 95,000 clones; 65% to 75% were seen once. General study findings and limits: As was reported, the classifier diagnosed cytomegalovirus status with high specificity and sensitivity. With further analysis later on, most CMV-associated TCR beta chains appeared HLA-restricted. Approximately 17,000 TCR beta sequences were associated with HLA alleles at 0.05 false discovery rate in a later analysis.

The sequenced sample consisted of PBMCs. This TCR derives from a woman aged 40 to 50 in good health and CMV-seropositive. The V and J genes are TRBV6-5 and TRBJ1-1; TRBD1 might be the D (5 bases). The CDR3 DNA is TGTGCCAGCACTACGGACACCCAGAGCACTGAAGCTTTCTTT. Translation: CASTTDTQSTEAFF.